Listed here are 23 T cell receptor beta chains from one sample, sequenced in a study of CD8 T cells in ankylosing spondylitis. Findings and caveats of the study: A TCR beta motif of several highly homologous variants seemed to mark ankylosing spondylitis blood.

From the 5' RACE reads, TCRdb called clonotypes with MiXCR, one entry per CDR3 protein. The sample consists of roughly 300,000 distinct CDR3 sequences, 7% to 9% of them appearing once. These TCRs are of unknown antigen specificity. Sequenced: blood, either unsorted or a sorted T cell fraction (not recorded which). The origin of the receptors is a male donor with ankylosing spondylitis.

The chain couples TRBV5-1 to TRBJ2-3; TRBD1 matches at 7 bases. J was trimmed by 2 bases and V by 0 bases; bases with no gene match: 3. This CDR3 spans 15 amino acids. In germline, CDR1 is SGHRS, CDR2 YFSETQ. The CDR3 DNA follows: TGCGCCAGCAGCTTGGAGGGGGCGAACACAGATACGCAGTATTTT. Protein product: CASSLEGANTDTQYF.

Here the CDR3 DNA reads TGTGCCAGCAGTGATCTGGAGGTGGGGCTCTACGAGCAGTACTTC. Translation gives CASSDLEVGLYEQYF. The gene calls are TRBV25-1 and TRBJ2-7; D assignment may be TRBD1 or TRBD2 (5 bases each). Between the trimmed V and J ends, which lost 3 bases and 3 bases, there was a span of 15 bases. The CDR3 covers 15 residues. The germline CDR1 and CDR2 sequences are MGHDK and SYGVNS.

In its sample, this clonotype was seen many times. The chain combines TRBV7-9 with TRBJ1-1; perhaps TRBD1 as D (5 bases). The CDR3 runs 15 residues. Trimming cost V 1 base and J 1 base, with 10 bases left between them. Looked up from germline, CDR1 is SEHNR and CDR2 is FQNEAQ (reference sequence). CDR3 DNA: TGTGCCAGCAGCTTAGGCACGGGGGGGAACACTGAAGCTTTCTTT. It translates to CASSLGTGGNTEAFF.

The chain has TRBV12-3 or TRBV12-4 and TRBJ2-1; 12 bases are a match to TRBD2. The trim removed 5 bases at V and 10 bases at J, leaving 6 bases unmatched. The length of the CDR3 is 14 residues. CDR3: CASSRTSGIWEQFF. In DNA form, the CDR3 reads TGTGCCAGCAGTCGGACTAGCGGGATATGGGAGCAGTTCTTC.

The CDR3 DNA is TGCAGTGCTTCTACCCAACCCCGCGGATATGGCTACACCTTC. Protein sequence: CSASTQPRGYGYTF. The chain carries TRBV20-1 and TRBJ1-2; D gene uncertain. CDR1 is DFQATT, CDR2 SNEGSKA, per germline (reference sequence). The length of the CDR3 is 14 residues. Trimming took off 5 bases at V and 5 bases at J, with 18 bases between the two ends.

The chain is built from TRBV3-1 and TRBJ2-3; TRBD2 agrees at 8 bases. The length of the CDR3 is 18 residues. Germline assignment: CDR1 LGHDT and CDR2 YNNKEL (reference sequence). V was pared by 0 bases and J by 4 bases, with 12 bases of the junction left unmatched. The CDR3 is CASSQDFGRDGGADTQYF. The CDR3 region has the DNA TGTGCCAGCAGCCAAGATTTCGGGAGGGATGGGGGAGCAGATACGCAGTATTTT.

The sample holds a few counts of this clonotype. This chain links TRBV7-2 with TRBJ2-1; the match to TRBD2 covers 7 bases. The CDR3 runs 11 residues. After removal of 5 bases from V and 16 bases from J, the junction contained 8 bases not matched to a gene. Looked up from germline, CDR1 is SGHTA and CDR2 is FQGNSA. CDR3: CASSQGGPFFF. The CDR3, as DNA: TGTGCCAGCAGCCAGGGAGGGCCTTTTTTCTTC.

This clonotype was observed a handful of times. The chain joins TRBV6-1 to TRBJ1-5; 7 bases map to TRBD1. CDR3 size: 15 residues. Trimming removed 5 bases from V and 4 bases from J; junction bases left unmatched: 8. Germline V CDR1 and CDR2: MNHNS, SASEGT. This chain's CDR3 is CASSIRQGQNQPQHF. The CDR3 nucleotides are TGTGCCAGCAGTATCCGACAGGGCCAAAATCAGCCCCAGCATTTT.

In its sample, this clonotype was seen many times. The chain has TRBV14 and TRBJ2-2; 8 bases match TRBD1. The CDR3 is made up of 15 amino acids. Unmatched junction bases numbered 4, after V lost 3 bases and J lost 4 bases. The germline V gene encodes CDR1 SGHDN and CDR2 FVKESK. The CDR3 is CASSQMTGVTGELFF. DNA of the CDR3: TGTGCCAGCAGCCAGATGACAGGGGTCACCGGGGAGCTGTTTTTT.

The chain has TRBV29-1 and TRBJ2-3, with D hard to call. The CDR3 runs to 14 residues. V shed 5 bases and J shed 1 base, with 13 bases lying between them. Germline values: CDR1 SQVTM, CDR2 ANQGSEA. CDR3 bases: TGCAGCGTTTCCGGCCTGTTACGCACAGATACGCAGTATTTT. Its translation: CSVSGLLRTDTQYF.

This clonotype has only a few counts. J is TRBJ2-2 and V is TRBV29-1; tentatively, D is TRBD1 or TRBD2 (5 bases each). V dropped 6 bases and J dropped 6 bases, with 11 bases sitting between them. The CDR3 spans 12 residues. Germline V gene sequence: CDR1 SQVTM, CDR2 ANQGSEA. The CDR3 sequence is CSVRVGAGELFF. CDR3 bases: TGCAGCGTAAGGGTGGGGGCCGGGGAGCTGTTTTTT.

This clonotype was found a few times. The chain carries TRBV19 and TRBJ2-1; D is undetermined. This CDR3 is built from 14 residues. Germline lookup yields CDR1 LNHDA and CDR2 SQIVND (reference sequence). Trimming pared 1 base from V and 4 bases from J, leaving 8 bases between. This CDR3 reads CASSIAHEYNEQFF. For the CDR3, the DNA is TGTGCCAGTAGTATAGCCCACGAATACAATGAGCAGTTCTTC.

The rearrangement joins TRBV4-1 to TRBJ1-4, with TRBD1 as a possible D gene (5 bases). V lost 4 bases and J lost 7, with 13 bases in between. The CDR3 covers 14 residues. Looked up from germline, CDR1 is MGHRA and CDR2 is YSYEKL. The CDR3 is CASSLHGALEKLFF. The CDR3, as DNA: TGCGCCAGCAGCCTCCATGGGGCACTTGAAAAACTGTTTTTT.

Only a few counts were recorded for this clonotype. The rearrangement uses TRBV20-1 and TRBJ1-1; tentative D call: TRBD1 (5 bases). This CDR3 has 12 amino acids. The germline CDR1 and CDR2 sequences are DFQATT and SNEGSKA (reference sequence). The V gene lost 4 bases and the J gene lost 5 bases, with 11 bases spanning the gap. DNA of the CDR3: TGCAGTGCTATACCCGGGGGGACTGAAGCTTTCTTT. Translation gives CSAIPGGTEAFF.

The V and J genes are TRBV2 and TRBJ2-2; 7 bases are shared with TRBD1. V was clipped by 6 bases and J by 6 bases; unmatched bases: 4. Germline V gene lookup returns CDR1 SNHLY and CDR2 FYNNEI. The CDR3 consists of 13 residues. The CDR3 here is CASSERGPGELFF. CDR3 nucleotide sequence: TGTGCCAGCAGCGAAAGGGGGCCCGGGGAGCTGTTTTTT.

This clonotype was recorded a few times. The chain employs TRBV20-1 and TRBJ2-3; 12 bases agree with TRBD1. Per germline, CDR1 DFQATT and CDR2 SNEGSKA (reference sequence). V lost 6 bases and J lost 4; bases outside the gene matches: 8. CDR3 length: 15 residues. CDR3 nucleotides: TGCAGTGCCCCACCGGGACAGGGGGCTTCAGATACGCAGTATTTT. This codes for CSAPPGQGASDTQYF.

The CDR3 DNA sequence: TGCAGTGCTATAGTTGCCAGGAGCAACTATGGCTACACCTTC. This codes for CSAIVARSNYGYTF. V gene TRBV20-1 combines with J gene TRBJ1-2; unclear D gene. Deletions cut 4 bases from V and 2 bases from J, with 14 bases between. Germline CDR1 is DFQATT and CDR2 is SNEGSKA (reference sequence). The CDR3 is 14 residues long.

V usage is TRBV15 and J usage is TRBJ1-2; D might be TRBD1 (5 bases). Germline assignment: CDR1 LNHNV and CDR2 YYDKDF (reference sequence). Deletions cut 3 bases from V and 6 bases from J, with 11 bases between. The length of the CDR3 is 13 residues. CDR3 region: CATSSRQPHGYTF. CDR3 in DNA: TGTGCCACCAGCAGCCGACAGCCCCATGGCTACACCTTC.

This clonotype has a handful of counts. This chain uses TRBV10-3 with TRBJ2-1; 8 bases align to TRBD2. The V gene end was trimmed by 8 bases and the J gene end by 0 bases; junction bases not matched to a gene: 15. In germline, CDR1 is ENHRY, CDR2 SYGVKD. The CDR3 has 18 amino acids. This chain's CDR3 is CAIGTSGLSSLSYNEQFF. DNA for the CDR3: TGTGCCATCGGTACTAGCGGATTATCCTCACTCTCCTACAATGAGCAGTTCTTC.

This chain joins TRBV7-2 and TRBJ2-1; TRBD2 aligns across 9 bases. The CDR3 covers 17 residues. The J segment lost 6 bases and the V segment lost 5 bases, leaving 14 bases of the junction unmatched. From germline, CDR1 is SGHTA and CDR2 FQGNSA. In DNA, the CDR3 is TGTGCCAGCAGCAGCCCTGCGGGGCTAGCGGGACCCAATGAGCAGTTCTTC. As protein: CASSSPAGLAGPNEQFF.

This clonotype has just a few counts. This sequence joins TRBV11-2 and TRBJ2-1; no firm D call. Germline values: CDR1 SGHAT, CDR2 FQNNGV. The CDR3 runs to 17 residues. V was trimmed by 4 bases and J by 1 base, leaving 17 bases between them. This chain's CDR3 is CASSSNREHLSYNEQFF. DNA for the CDR3: TGTGCCAGCAGCTCCAACCGTGAACACCTGTCCTACAATGAGCAGTTCTTC.

This sequence joins TRBV5-1 and TRBJ1-1; possibly TRBD1 for D (5 bases). Germline V gene data show CDR1 as SGHRS and CDR2 as YFSETQ. This CDR3 comprises 13 residues. V dropped 4 bases and J dropped 2 bases, with 9 bases sitting between them. The CDR3 bases are TGCGCCAGCAGCACGACAGCTAACACTGAAGCTTTCTTT. This sequence encodes CASSTTANTEAFF. Filled out from reference TRBV5-1 and TRBJ1-1, the complete variable domain reads KAGVTQTPRYLIKTRGQQVTLSCSPISGHRSVSWYQQTPGQGLQFLFEYFSETQRNKGNFPGRFSGRQFSNSRSEMNVSTLELGDSALYLCASSTTANTEAFFGQGTRLTVV.

This clonotype is classed as medium-sized (0.01 to 0.1%). The V call is TRBV20-1, the J call TRBJ1-1, with 8 bases identical to TRBD1. Germline V CDR1 and CDR2: DFQATT, SNEGSKA (reference sequence). The CDR3 runs to 12 residues. The V and J ends lost 6 bases and 7 bases, in that order; junction bases with no gene match: 7. CDR3 nucleotide sequence: TGCAGTGCAGATCCAGGGGGCCGTGAAGCTTTCTTT. Amino acid sequence: CSADPGGREAFF.